This T cell receptor (beta chain) was retrieved from a study of blood T cell repertoires in COVID-19. Overall study context: Acute and convalescent COVID-19 samples came from the United States, Italy and Spain.

With 2 bases clipped from V and 2 bases from J, the junction kept 13 bases outside the gene matches. There are 20 residues in the CDR3. CDR1 MNHEY and CDR2 SMNVEV come from the germline V gene (reference sequence). Generated by immunoSEQ multiplex PCR, the TCRdb table keeps only in-frame clones and is missing some. The sample lists approximately 190,000 clones; about 82% were seen once. The source of this sequence is a woman under 40 with acute or convalescent COVID-19. Sample: peripheral blood. This rearrangement joins TRBV27 to TRBJ2-5; 14 bases match TRBD2. CDR3 loop: CASSLRLAGGPKSSQETQYF. Written as DNA, the CDR3 is TGTGCCAGCAGTTTAAGACTAGCGGGGGGGCCTAAATCCTCTCAAGAGACCCAGTACTTC.